The source of this TCR beta chain is a study of OX40 agonist ivuxolimab in advanced cancers. Background on the study: Partial response was recorded in three patients: one hepatocellular carcinoma and two cutaneous melanoma cases.

There are 14 residues in the CDR3. The V and J ends lost 0 bases and 3 bases respectively, with 4 bases between them. Per germline, CDR1 SGDLS and CDR2 YYNGEE. The protocol was immunoSEQ multiplex PCR, while the TCRdb copy is restricted to in-frame clones and leaves out a portion. Of tens of thousands of clones listed, 70% to 90% are singletons. Samples were taken at baseline and on day 1 of cycles 4 and 7. This receptor was identified in an adult with an advanced solid tumor such as melanoma, head and neck, liver or kidney cancer. Here the sequenced sample was CD4+ or CD8+ T cells sorted from blood, taken in a trial of the OX40 agonist ivuxolimab. V is TRBV9 and J is TRBJ2-6, with D unresolved. The CDR3 protein is CASSVESGANVLTF. The CDR3 bases are TGTGCCAGCAGCGTAGAAAGTGGGGCCAACGTCCTGACTTTC.